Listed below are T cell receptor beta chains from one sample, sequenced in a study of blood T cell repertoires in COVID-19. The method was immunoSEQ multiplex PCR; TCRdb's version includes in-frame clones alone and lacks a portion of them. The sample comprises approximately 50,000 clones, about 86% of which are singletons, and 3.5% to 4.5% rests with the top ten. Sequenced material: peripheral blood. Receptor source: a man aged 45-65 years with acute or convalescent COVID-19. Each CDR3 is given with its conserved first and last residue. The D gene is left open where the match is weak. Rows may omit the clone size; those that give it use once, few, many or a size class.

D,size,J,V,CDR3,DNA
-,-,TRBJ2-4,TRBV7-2,CASSLAHQGLGKNIQYF,TGTGCCAGCAGCTTAGCGCACCAGGGGCTTGGCAAAAACATTCAGTACTTC
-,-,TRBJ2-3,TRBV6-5,CASSYVLANTDTQYF,TGTGCCAGCAGTTATGTACTAGCCAACACAGATACGCAGTATTTT
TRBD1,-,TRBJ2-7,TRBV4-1,CASSQARAGGEQYF,TGCGCCAGCAGCCAAGCCAGGGCAGGGGGCGAGCAGTACTTC
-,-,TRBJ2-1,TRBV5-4,CASSFRGYEQFF,TGTGCCAGCAGCTTCCGGGGGTATGAGCAGTTCTTC
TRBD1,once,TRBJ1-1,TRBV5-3,CARSLSDPGTGVGTEAFF,TGTGCCAGAAGCTTGAGCGATCCCGGGACAGGGGTAGGTACTGAAGCTTTCTTT
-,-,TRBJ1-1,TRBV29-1,CSAGEAFF,TGCAGCGCCGGGGAAGCTTTCTTT
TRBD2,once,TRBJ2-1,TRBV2,CASTPEGTRYNEQFF,TGTGCCAGCACTCCTGAAGGGACTAGGTACAATGAGCAGTTCTTC
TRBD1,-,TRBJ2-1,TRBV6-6,CASRLTGGAGRDEQFF,TGTGCCAGCAGGCTCACAGGGGGCGCAGGTAGAGATGAGCAGTTCTTC
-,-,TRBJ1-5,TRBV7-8,CASSSREGSQHF,TGTGCCAGCAGCTCCCGGGAGGGGTCCCAGCATTTT
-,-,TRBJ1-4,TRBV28,CASSSRDTSEKLFF,TGTGCCAGCAGTTCCCGGGACACCTCTGAAAAACTGTTTTTT
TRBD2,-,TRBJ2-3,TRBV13,CASSLVLAGGSTDTQYF,TGTGCCAGCAGCTTAGTCCTAGCGGGAGGAAGCACAGATACGCAGTATTTT
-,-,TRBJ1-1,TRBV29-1,CSTTGNTEAFF,TGCAGCACAACAGGGAACACTGAAGCTTTCTTT
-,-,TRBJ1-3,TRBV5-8,CASSLMTGGARGNTIYF,TGTGCCAGCAGCTTGATGACTGGGGGGGCGCGTGGAAACACCATATATTTT
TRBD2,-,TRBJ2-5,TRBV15,CATSRDWGGEETQYF,TGTGCCACCAGCAGAGATTGGGGGGGTGAAGAGACCCAGTACTTC
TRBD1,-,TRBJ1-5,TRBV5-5,CASSFATGSVQPQHF,TGTGCCAGCAGCTTCGCGACAGGGTCAGTTCAGCCCCAGCATTTT
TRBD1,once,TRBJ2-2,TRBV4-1,CASRGTGGFTGELFF,TGCGCCAGCAGAGGGACAGGGGGCTTCACCGGGGAGCTGTTTTTT
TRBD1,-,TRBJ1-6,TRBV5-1,CASSWGTGEKSPLHF,TGCGCCAGCAGCTGGGGGACAGGGGAGAAATCACCCCTCCACTTT
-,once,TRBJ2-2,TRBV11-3,CASSLDEGGRAHTGELFF,TGTGCCAGCAGCTTAGATGAGGGAGGCAGGGCTCACACCGGGGAGCTGTTTTTT
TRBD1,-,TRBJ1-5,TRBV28,CASMTSTDRGFRNQPQHF,TGTGCCAGCATGACTTCTACGGACAGGGGTTTTCGCAATCAGCCCCAGCATTTT
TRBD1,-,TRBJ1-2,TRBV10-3,CAISEPSVPGQGRNYGYTF,TGTGCCATCAGTGAGCCCTCTGTCCCGGGACAGGGTCGGAACTATGGCTACACCTTC
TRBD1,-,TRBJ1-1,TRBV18,CASSPGQGLATEAFF,TGTGCCAGCTCACCAGGACAGGGGTTGGCGACTGAAGCTTTCTTT
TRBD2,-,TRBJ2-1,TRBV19,CASSDQRGVEQFF,TGTGCCAGTAGTGACCAGCGGGGCGTGGAGCAGTTCTTC
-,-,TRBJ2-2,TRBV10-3,CAISERIGKGNTGELFF,TGTGCCATCAGTGAGAGAATCGGGAAGGGGAACACCGGGGAGCTGTTTTTT
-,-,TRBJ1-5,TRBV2,CASKDKRFGNQPQHF,TGTGCCAGCAAGGACAAGCGCTTTGGCAATCAGCCCCAGCATTTT
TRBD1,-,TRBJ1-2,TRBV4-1,CASSPGGQHYTF,TGCGCCAGCAGCCCCGGGGGACAGCACTACACCTTC
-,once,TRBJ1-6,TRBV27,CASSFENSPLHF,TGTGCCAGCAGTTTCGAGAATTCACCCCTCCACTTT
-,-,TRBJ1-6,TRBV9,CASSSGGAYNSPLHF,TGTGCCAGCAGCAGCGGAGGAGCCTATAATTCACCCCTCCACTTT
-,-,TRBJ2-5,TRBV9,CASSVAGGRHQETQYF,TGTGCCAGCAGCGTAGCTGGCGGGCGGCATCAAGAGACCCAGTACTTC
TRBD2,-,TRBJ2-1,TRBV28,CASSLPASGRALEQFF,TGTGCCAGCAGTTTACCTGCTAGCGGGAGGGCTTTGGAGCAGTTCTTC
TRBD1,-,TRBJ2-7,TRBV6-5,CASSSGQLYEQYF,TGTGCCAGCAGTTCGGGACAGCTCTACGAGCAGTACTTC
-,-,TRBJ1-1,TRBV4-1,CASSQDRLIFTEAFF,TGCGCCAGCAGCCAAGATCGGTTGATATTCACTGAAGCTTTCTTT
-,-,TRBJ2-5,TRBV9,CASSATSLEHQETQYF,TGTGCCAGCAGCGCTACCTCACTAGAACACCAAGAGACCCAGTACTTC
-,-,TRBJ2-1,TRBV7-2,CASNSGTGYNEQFF,TGTGCCAGCAACAGCGGGACAGGTTACAATGAGCAGTTCTTC
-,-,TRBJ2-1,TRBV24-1,CATSDLVGGQFF,TGTGCCACCAGTGATTTAGTCGGTGGGCAGTTCTTC
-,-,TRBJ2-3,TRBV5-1,CASSLNRDLPTDTQYF,TGCGCCAGCAGCTTGAACCGGGACTTACCCACAGATACGCAGTATTTT
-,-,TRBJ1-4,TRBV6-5,CASNNGGNEKLFF,TGTGCCAGCAACAACGGGGGAAATGAAAAACTGTTTTTT
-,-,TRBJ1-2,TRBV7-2,CASSTRQAETSNYGYTF,TGTGCCAGCAGCACCCGACAGGCCGAAACCTCTAACTATGGCTACACCTTC
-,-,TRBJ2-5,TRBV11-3,CASRAEETQYF,TGTGCCAGCAGGGCAGAAGAGACCCAGTACTTC
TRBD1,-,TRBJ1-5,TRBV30,CASATGGDQPQHF,TGTGCCTCCGCAACAGGGGGTGATCAGCCCCAGCATTTT
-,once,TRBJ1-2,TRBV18,CASSEGANYGYTF,TGTGCCAGCTCGGAGGGTGCGAACTATGGCTACACCTTC
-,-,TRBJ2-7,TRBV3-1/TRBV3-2,CASSQTGEQYF,TGTGCCAGCAGCCAAACAGGGGAGCAGTACTTC
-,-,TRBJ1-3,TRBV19,CASSIGHSGNTIYF,TGTGCCAGTAGTATAGGACATAGTGGAAACACCATATATTTT
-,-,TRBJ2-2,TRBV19,CASSISRNTGELFF,TGTGCCAGTAGTATAAGCCGGAACACCGGGGAGCTGTTTTTT